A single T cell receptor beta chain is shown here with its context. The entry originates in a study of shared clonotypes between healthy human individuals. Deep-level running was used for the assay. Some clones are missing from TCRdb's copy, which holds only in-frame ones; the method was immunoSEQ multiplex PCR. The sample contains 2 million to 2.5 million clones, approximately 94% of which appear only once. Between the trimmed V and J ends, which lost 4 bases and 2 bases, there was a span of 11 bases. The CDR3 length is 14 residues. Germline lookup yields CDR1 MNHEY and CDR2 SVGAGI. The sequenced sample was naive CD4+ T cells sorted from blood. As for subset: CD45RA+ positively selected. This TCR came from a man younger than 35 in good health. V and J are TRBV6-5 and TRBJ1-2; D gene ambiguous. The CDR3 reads CASSSSFGNYGYTF. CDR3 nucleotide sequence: TGTGCCAGCAGTTCATCCTTCGGGAACTATGGCTACACCTTC.